The 32 T cell receptor beta chains in this list originate from one sample, sequenced in a study of cytomegalovirus exposure and HLA in healthy donors. Use of 60 Vbeta and 13 Jbeta primers characterized the PCR. Profiled with immunoSEQ multiplex PCR; TCRdb holds only in-frame clones, not every one. The repertoire holds roughly 100,000 clones, with 85% as singletons. The specimen was PBMCs. Receptors were obtained from a man aged 25 to 40 in good health and CMV-seronegative.

The chain couples TRBV4-2 to TRBJ2-1; TRBD2 matches 10 bases. Germline CDR1 LGHNA, CDR2 YNFKEQ. The CDR3 sequence is 18 residues long. Losses at the gene ends were 1 base for V and 4 bases for J; bases not matched to a gene: 10. This chain's CDR3 is CASSQGLTSGKKYNEQFF. CDR3 coding DNA: TGTGCCAGCAGCCAAGGTTTAACTAGCGGGAAGAAATACAATGAGCAGTTCTTC.

J is TRBJ2-7 and V is TRBV5-4; no clear D. CDR1 is SGHNT and CDR2 is YYREEE in the germline V gene (reference sequence). The V gene lost 0 bases and the J gene lost 7 bases, with 11 bases spanning the gap. CDR3 length equals 13 residues. The CDR3 reads CASSLESSLEQYF. In DNA form, the CDR3 reads TGTGCCAGCAGCTTGGAAAGCTCCTTGGAGCAGTACTTC. The whole variable domain, remainder taken from reference TRBV5-4 and TRBJ2-7, is ETGVTQSPTHLIKTRGQQVTLRCSSQSGHNTVSWYQQALGQGPQFIFQYYREEENGRGNFPPRFSGLQFPNYSSELNVNALELDDSALYLCASSLESSLEQYFGPGTRLTVT.

This chain connects TRBV28 to TRBJ2-5, with a tentative D call TRBD2 (6 bases). The CDR3 contains 14 residues. Germline V gives CDR1 MDHEN, CDR2 SYDVKM. Trimming pared 2 bases from V and 1 base from J, leaving 8 bases between. CDR3 DNA: TGTGCCAGCAGTTTAGCGGGGCCCCAAGAGACCCAGTACTTC. Amino acid sequence: CASSLAGPQETQYF.

This clone was counted once. V usage is TRBV29-1 and J usage is TRBJ1-3, with unresolved D. This CDR3 has 12 amino acids. Germline assignment: CDR1 SQVTM and CDR2 ANQGSEA. V was pared by 1 base and J by 4 bases, with 5 bases between. In DNA form, the CDR3 reads TGCAGCGTTGAAGGAAGCGGAAACACCATATATTTT. Translated: CSVEGSGNTIYF.

The V call is TRBV7-2, the J call TRBJ1-2; D gene uncertain. Trimming stripped 2 bases from V and 2 bases from J, with 15 bases between. CDR3 size: 16 residues. The germline gives CDR1 SGHTA, CDR2 FQGNSA. CDR3 DNA sequence: TGTGCCAGCAGCTTACTGTTTGCGGCTGAAAACTATGGCTACACCTTC. Amino acid sequence: CASSLLFAAENYGYTF.

This chain connects TRBV19 to TRBJ2-1; tentatively, D is TRBD2 (6 bases). The V gene lost 1 base and the J gene lost 2 bases, with 6 bases spanning the gap. CDR1 and CDR2 (germline): LNHDA, SQIVND (reference sequence). The CDR3 sequence is 14 residues long. CDR3 nucleotides: TGTGCCAGTAGTATAGCGGGGGCCTACAATGAGCAGTTCTTC. Amino acid sequence: CASSIAGAYNEQFF. Combining the CDR3 with reference TRBV19 and TRBJ2-1 gives the whole variable domain DGGITQSPKYLFRKEGQNVTLSCEQNLNHDAMYWYRQDPGQGLRLIYYSQIVNDFQKGDIAEGYSVSREKKESFPLTVTSAQKNPTAFYLCASSIAGAYNEQFFGPGTRLTVL.

Comments on this clone: An end of the junction differs from the germline gene, which may be a read error. In nucleotides, the CDR3 is TGTGCCAGCACAGCCAGGGGGGAGACCCAGCACTTC. It yields the protein CASTARGETQHF. This chain uses TRBV28 with TRBJ2-5; a possible D gene is TRBD1 (7 bases). There are 12 residues in the CDR3. The germline gives CDR1 MDHEN, CDR2 SYDVKM.

This clone was recorded a few times. Other DNA variants within this sample encode the same CDR3. The chain links TRBV9 to TRBJ2-5; TRBD2 might be the D (7 bases). Germline values: CDR1 SGDLS, CDR2 YYNGEE. The CDR3 length is 14 residues. With 0 bases removed from V and 4 bases from J, the gap between germline ends came to 10 bases. CDR3 in amino acids: CASSVAGGPETQYF. CDR3 DNA sequence: TGTGCCAGCAGCGTAGCGGGGGGCCCAGAGACCCAGTACTTC.

The chain joins TRBV6-5 to TRBJ1-4; no firm D call. Germline V lookup: CDR1 MNHEY, CDR2 SVGAGI. Trimming removed 6 bases at V and 0 bases at J, with 11 bases between. The CDR3 loop spans 15 amino acids. The CDR3 DNA reads as TGTGCCAGCAGACCCGACGGGACAACTAATGAAAAACTGTTTTTT. Protein: CASRPDGTTNEKLFF.

The chain carries TRBV18 and TRBJ2-3; unclear D gene. The CDR3 spans 15 residues. From germline, CDR1 is KGHSH and CDR2 LQKENI. The V and J ends lost 5 bases and 0 bases respectively, with 12 bases between them. CDR3 residues: CASSSREVSTDTQYF. CDR3 nucleotides: TGTGCCAGCTCATCAAGAGAGGTTAGCACAGATACGCAGTATTTT.

The chain uses TRBV7-9 and TRBJ2-2, with TRBD1 as a possible D gene (5 bases). Germline V gene sequence: CDR1 SEHNR, CDR2 FQNEAQ (reference sequence). The CDR3 spans 17 residues. The V gene lost 9 bases and the J gene lost 4 bases, with 24 bases spanning the gap. In DNA form, the CDR3 reads TGTGCCAGTAGACCCCAGGCTCGGATCCAGGGCACCGGGGAGCTGTTTTTT. Amino acid sequence: CASRPQARIQGTGELFF.

This clone was detected once. The chain combines TRBV2 with TRBJ1-4, with 11 bases that match TRBD1. The germline CDR1 and CDR2 sequences are SNHLY and FYNNEI. This CDR3 spans 19 amino acids. After removal of 6 bases from V and 0 bases from J, the junction contained 12 bases not matched to a gene. CDR3 bases: TGTGCCAGCAGCGGCCTAAGGACAGGGGGCCGAGCAACTAATGAAAAACTGTTTTTT. Amino acid sequence: CASSGLRTGGRATNEKLFF.

V is TRBV4-3 and J is TRBJ2-1, with unresolved D. V lost 0 bases, J lost 4 bases, and 13 bases lay in between. The CDR3 is 16 amino acids. Germline CDR1 and CDR2: LGHNA and YSLEER. CDR3 in amino acids: CASSQEPYGAYNEQFF. DNA for the CDR3: TGCGCCAGCAGCCAAGAGCCGTATGGAGCGTACAATGAGCAGTTCTTC.

The chain is built from TRBV6-1 and TRBJ2-7; TRBD2 might be the D (5 bases). This CDR3 comprises 12 residues. V lost 6 bases to trimming and J lost 4 bases, with 10 bases between them. Germline CDR1 MNHNS, CDR2 SASEGT. CDR3: CASSTDLYEQYF. DNA of the CDR3: TGTGCCAGCAGCACGGACTTGTACGAGCAGTACTTC.

CDR3 region: CASGGDTYEQYF. Here the CDR3 DNA reads TGTGCCAGCGGTGGAGACACCTACGAGCAGTACTTC. V is TRBV6-1 and J is TRBJ2-7; no firm D call. The CDR3 is 12 amino acids. The germline V gene encodes CDR1 MNHNS and CDR2 SASEGT. V was clipped by 8 bases and J by 2 bases, with 10 bases between them.

The chain couples TRBV7-3 to TRBJ2-7; perhaps TRBD1 as D (6 bases). Germline V CDR1 and CDR2: SGHTA, FQGTGA. Trimming left V 5 bases short and J 4 bases short, with 18 bases between. This CDR3 has 15 amino acids. The CDR3: CASSPRDKKMYEQYF. In DNA, the CDR3 is TGTGCCAGCAGCCCCCGGGACAAGAAAATGTACGAGCAGTACTTC.

The DNA for the CDR3 is TGCGCCAGCAGCCCCCTCGGCGGGACTAGCGGGCCGGAGGAGACCCAGTACTTC. Protein: CASSPLGGTSGPEETQYF. The V call is TRBV4-1, the J call TRBJ2-5, with 12 bases fitting TRBD2. The CDR3 runs to 18 residues. The trim removed 4 bases at V and 5 bases at J, leaving 14 bases unmatched. Germline V gene sequence: CDR1 MGHRA, CDR2 YSYEKL.

This chain uses TRBV15 with TRBJ2-1, with a tentative D call TRBD1 (5 bases). Between the trimmed V and J ends, which lost 0 bases and 12 bases, there was a span of 15 bases. The CDR3 is made up of 14 amino acids. The germline gives CDR1 LNHNV, CDR2 YYDKDF (reference sequence). The CDR3 DNA is TGTGCCACCAGCAGAGATAGGCAGGGAAAGGTGCAGTTCTTC. Protein product: CATSRDRQGKVQFF.

V usage is TRBV15 and J usage is TRBJ2-3; 11 bases are shared with TRBD2. There are 16 residues in the CDR3. J was trimmed by 2 bases and V by 1 base; bases with no gene match: 2. Germline CDR1 LNHNV, CDR2 YYDKDF (reference sequence). The CDR3 loop reads CATSRALAGATDTQYF. In DNA, the CDR3 is TGTGCCACCAGCAGAGCACTAGCGGGGGCCACAGATACGCAGTATTTT.

The rearrangement joins TRBV29-1 to TRBJ2-7; TRBD1 might be the D (6 bases). CDR1 is SQVTM, CDR2 ANQGSEA, per germline. The CDR3 is 12 residues long. Between the trimmed V and J ends, which lost 7 bases and 2 bases, there was a span of 12 bases. The CDR3 nucleotides read TGCAGCGGGTCGAGGGGGACCTACGAGCAGTACTTC. Its translation is CSGSRGTYEQYF.

This clone was observed a few times. The V gene is TRBV19, the J gene TRBJ1-2; 9 bases align to TRBD1. The ends lost 8 bases at V and 0 bases at J; junction bases unmatched: 10. Germline-derived CDR1 and CDR2 are LNHDA and SQIVND (reference sequence). This CDR3 has 16 residues. The CDR3 nucleotides read TGTGCCAGTTGGGACAGGGTCGCTTCAGCTAACTATGGCTACACCTTC. Translating it yields CASWDRVASANYGYTF.

The CDR3 is CASSFAGIPRETQYF. The CDR3 nucleotides are TGTGCCAGCAGCTTCGCAGGGATACCTCGAGAGACCCAGTACTTC. The chain joins TRBV11-2 to TRBJ2-5; perhaps TRBD1 as D (5 bases). The V and J ends lost 3 bases and 4 bases respectively, with 15 bases between them. Germline CDR1 SGHAT, CDR2 FQNNGV. This CDR3 comprises 15 residues.

The chain uses TRBV28 and TRBJ2-7; TRBD2 aligns across 7 bases. V was clipped by 2 bases and J by 3 bases; unmatched bases: 7. The CDR3 consists of 15 residues. CDR1 is MDHEN and CDR2 is SYDVKM in the germline V gene. Written as DNA, the CDR3 is TGTGCCAGCAGTTTAGGCGGGAGCGATTTCTACGAGCAGTACTTC. Protein: CASSLGGSDFYEQYF. Variable domain in full (rest from reference TRBV28 and TRBJ2-7): DVKVTQSSRYLVKRTGEKVFLECVQDMDHENMFWYRQDPGLGLRLIYFSYDVKMKEKGDIPEGYSVSREKKERFSLILESASTNQTSMYLCASSLGGSDFYEQYFGPGTRLTVT.

The chain is built from TRBV5-6 and TRBJ2-7, with 7 nucleotides matching TRBD2. The V gene's germline CDR1 is SGHDT and CDR2 YYEEEE. CDR3 length equals 17 residues. With V trimmed by 4 bases and J by 0 bases, 13 bases remained unmatched. The CDR3 reads CASSLARLAADSYEQYF. The CDR3 DNA sequence: TGTGCCAGCAGCCTCGCCCGGCTAGCGGCCGACTCCTACGAGCAGTACTTC.

This sequence joins TRBV7-6 and TRBJ2-7, with TRBD1 as a possible D gene (6 bases). The CDR3 loop spans 13 amino acids. V lost 5 bases and J lost 9, with 17 bases in between. Germline CDR1 SGHVS, CDR2 FNYEAQ. CDR3 nucleotide sequence: TGTGCCAGCAGCGAGGGGGTCCGGGACGGGCAGTACTTC. Its translation is CASSEGVRDGQYF.

The rearrangement links TRBV7-2 to TRBJ2-3, with 7 bases matching TRBD2. CDR1 SGHTA and CDR2 FQGNSA come from the germline V gene. V was clipped by 6 bases and J by 2 bases; unmatched bases: 8. The CDR3 totals 15 residues. DNA of the CDR3: TGTGCCAGCAGAGAGAGCGGGACCTTCACAGATACGCAGTATTTT. Its translation: CASRESGTFTDTQYF.

The rearrangement joins TRBV7-2 to TRBJ1-1; a weak D match, TRBD1 (5 bases). CDR3 length: 15 residues. Germline values: CDR1 SGHTA, CDR2 FQGNSA. V gave up 1 base and J gave up 4 bases, with 13 bases separating them. The CDR3 sequence is CASSLDQGLGTEAFF. The CDR3 DNA sequence: TGTGCCAGCAGCTTAGATCAGGGTTTGGGCACTGAAGCTTTCTTT. Drawing the rest from reference TRBV7-2 and TRBJ1-1, the complete variable domain is GAGVSQSPSNKVTEKGKDVELRCDPISGHTALYWYRQSLGQGLEFLIYFQGNSAPDKSGLPSDRFSAERTGGSVSTLTIQRTQQEDSAVYLCASSLDQGLGTEAFFGQGTRLTVV.

The sample holds one count of this clone. The chain's CDR3 is CASSSDRDPYEQYF. In DNA form, the CDR3 reads TGTGCCAGCAGTTCGGACAGGGATCCCTACGAGCAGTACTTC. The chain has TRBV6-5 and TRBJ2-7, with 8 bases matching TRBD1. The CDR3 has 14 residues. Trimming removed 4 bases from V and 2 bases from J; junction bases left unmatched: 4. Germline CDR1 and CDR2: MNHEY and SVGAGI.

This rearrangement joins TRBV6-6 to TRBJ2-5, with TRBD1 as a possible D gene (5 bases). Trimming shortened V by 2 bases and J by 2 bases, and 15 bases separated the two germline ends. Per germline, CDR1 MNHNY and CDR2 SVGAGI (reference sequence). The CDR3 is made up of 16 amino acids. The CDR3, as DNA: TGTGCCAGCAGTTACCTGCAGGGCCTCACACAAGAGACCCAGTACTTC. It is translated as CASSYLQGLTQETQYF.

The chain employs TRBV13 and TRBJ2-7; 11 bases line up with TRBD1. This CDR3 is 16 amino acids long. Germline trimming cut 1 base from V and 4 bases from J; bases unmatched to any gene: 6. Germline V gene lookup returns CDR1 PRHDT and CDR2 FYEKMQ (reference sequence). The CDR3 reads CASSLVGQGAGYEQYF. In nucleotides, the CDR3 is TGTGCCAGCAGCTTAGTTGGACAGGGGGCTGGGTACGAGCAGTACTTC. Using reference TRBV13 and TRBJ2-7 for the parts outside the CDR3, the full variable domain is AAGVIQSPRHLIKEKRETATLKCYPIPRHDTVYWYQQGPGQDPQFLISFYEKMQSDKGSIPDRFSAQQFSDYHSELNMSSLELGDSALYFCASSLVGQGAGYEQYFGPGTRLTVT.

The chain is built from TRBV5-6 and TRBJ1-3; TRBD1 might be the D (5 bases). This CDR3 is built from 17 residues. Deletions cut 4 bases from V and 0 bases from J, with 17 bases between. Germline CDR1 is SGHDT and CDR2 is YYEEEE. The CDR3 spells CASSHGGPILSGNTIYF. The CDR3 nucleotides are TGTGCCAGCAGCCACGGGGGACCGATCCTCTCTGGAAACACCATATATTTT. Drawing the rest from reference TRBV5-6 and TRBJ1-3, the complete variable domain is DAGVTQSPTHLIKTRGQQVTLRCSPKSGHDTVSWYQQALGQGPQFIFQYYEEEERQRGNFPDRFSGHQFPNYSSELNVNALLLGDSALYLCASSHGGPILSGNTIYFGEGSWLTVV.

The chain employs TRBV1 and TRBJ1-2. TRBV1 is a known pseudogene. CDR3 size: 15 residues. The CDR3 region has the DNA TGCACCAGCAGCTCCCAATGCCTACCCGATTATGGCTACACCTTC. Translation: CTSSSQCLPDYGYTF.